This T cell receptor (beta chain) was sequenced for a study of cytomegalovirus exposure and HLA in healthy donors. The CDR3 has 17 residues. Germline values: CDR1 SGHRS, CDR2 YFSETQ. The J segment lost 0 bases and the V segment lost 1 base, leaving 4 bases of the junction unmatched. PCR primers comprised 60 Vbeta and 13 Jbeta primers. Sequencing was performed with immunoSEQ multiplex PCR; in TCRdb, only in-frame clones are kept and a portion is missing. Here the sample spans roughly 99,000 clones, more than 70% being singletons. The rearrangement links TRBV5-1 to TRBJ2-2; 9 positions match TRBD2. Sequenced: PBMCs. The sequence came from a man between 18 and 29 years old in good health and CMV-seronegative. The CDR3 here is CASSLPSGAANTGELFF. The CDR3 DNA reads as TGCGCCAGCAGCTTGCCTAGCGGGGCCGCGAACACCGGGGAGCTGTTTTTT.